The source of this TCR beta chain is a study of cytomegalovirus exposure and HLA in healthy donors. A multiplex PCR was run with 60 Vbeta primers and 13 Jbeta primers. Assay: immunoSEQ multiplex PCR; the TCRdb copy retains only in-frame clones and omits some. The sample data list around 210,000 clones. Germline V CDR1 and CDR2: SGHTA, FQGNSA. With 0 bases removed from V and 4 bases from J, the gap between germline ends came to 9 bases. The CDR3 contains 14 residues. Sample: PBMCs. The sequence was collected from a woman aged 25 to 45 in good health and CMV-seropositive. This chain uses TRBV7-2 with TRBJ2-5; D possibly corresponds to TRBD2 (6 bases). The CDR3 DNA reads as TGTGCCAGCAGCTTAGCCGGGGGAACAGAGACCCAGTACTTC. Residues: CASSLAGGTETQYF. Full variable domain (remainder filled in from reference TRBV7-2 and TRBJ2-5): GAGVSQSPSNKVTEKGKDVELRCDPISGHTALYWYRQSLGQGLEFLIYFQGNSAPDKSGLPSDRFSAERTGGSVSTLTIQRTQQEDSAVYLCASSLAGGTETQYFGPGTRLLVL.